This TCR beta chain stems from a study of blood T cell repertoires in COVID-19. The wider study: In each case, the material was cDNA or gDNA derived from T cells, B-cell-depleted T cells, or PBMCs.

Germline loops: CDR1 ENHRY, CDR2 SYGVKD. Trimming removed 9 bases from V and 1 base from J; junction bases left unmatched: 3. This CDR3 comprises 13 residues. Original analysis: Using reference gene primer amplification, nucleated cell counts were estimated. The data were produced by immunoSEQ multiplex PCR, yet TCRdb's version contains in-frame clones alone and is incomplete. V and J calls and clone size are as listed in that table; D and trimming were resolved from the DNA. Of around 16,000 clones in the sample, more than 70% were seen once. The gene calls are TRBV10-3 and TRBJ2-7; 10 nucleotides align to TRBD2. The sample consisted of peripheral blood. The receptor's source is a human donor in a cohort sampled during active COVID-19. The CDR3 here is CAIRLAGSYEQYF. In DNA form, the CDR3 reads TGTGCCATTAGACTAGCGGGTTCCTACGAGCAGTACTTC.